This entry lists 15 T cell receptor beta chains sequenced from one sample in a study of T cell clonality in common variable immunodeficiency. TCRdb keeps only in-frame clones here, not all; method: immunoSEQ multiplex PCR. The sample has tens of thousands of clones, none seen only once. Sequencing input: peripheral blood mononuclear cells. The origin of the receptors is a person between 18 and 70 years old in good health.

This clone was counted ten times or more. The CDR3 end is not reached by the read, which stops 3 residues before it; the germline J gene fills it in. The chain joins TRBV9 to TRBJ2-3, with TRBD2 identical over 7 bases. The V segment lost 0 bases and the J segment 2 bases; nucleotides outside the gene matches: 6. The germline V gene has CDR1 SGDLS and CDR2 YYNGEE. CDR3 length: 16 amino acids. CDR3 DNA (partial): TGTGCCAGCAGCGTAGGAGAGCGGGGCTACACAGATACG. Translation gives CASSVGERGYTDT. The full CDR3 protein reads CASSVGERGYTDTQYF.

This clone was seen at least ten times. The CDR3 end is not reached by the read, which stops 3 residues before it; the germline J gene fills it in. The genes are TRBV7-3 and TRBJ2-7; possible D gene TRBD2, 5 bases. Germline V CDR1 and CDR2: SGHTA, FQGTGA. The CDR3 spans 18 residues. Trimming cost V 0 bases and J 1 base, with 19 bases left between them. CDR3 bases read: TGTGCCAGCAGCTTAACTTCCCCCCTTTCGGGGAAATCCTACGAG. It translates to CASSLTSPLSGKSYE. Given in full, the CDR3 is CASSLTSPLSGKSYEQYF. Full variable domain (rest looked up from reference TRBV7-3 and TRBJ2-7): GAGVSQTPSNKVTEKGKYVELRCDPISGHTALYWYRQSLGQGPEFLIYFQGTGAADDSGLPNDRFFAVRPEGSVSTLKIQRTERGDSAVYLCASSLTSPLSGKSYEQYFGPGTRLTVT.

This clone was seen many times. Read data end 3 residues before the CDR3 end; the end is taken from the germline J gene. V is TRBV7-9 and J is TRBJ2-3; D unclear. The CDR3 covers 15 residues. Germline assignment: CDR1 SEHNR and CDR2 FQNEAQ (reference sequence). Trimming removed 4 bases from V and 0 bases from J, with 11 bases in between. CDR3 DNA, as far as it was read: TGTGCCAGCAGCTCCGCTAGACCTAGCACAGATACG. Its translation: CASSSARPSTDT. The CDR3 in full is CASSSARPSTDTQYF.

There are many counts of this clone. The CDR3 goes on 3 residues after the read ends, and that part is filled in from the germline J gene. The chain couples TRBV19 to TRBJ2-3; no clear D. The germline CDR1 and CDR2 sequences are LNHDA and SQIVND (reference sequence). This CDR3 has 13 amino acids. With 3 bases removed from V and 1 base from J, the gap between germline ends came to 5 bases. Partial CDR3 DNA: TGTGCCAGTAGTATCGGTGGCACAGATACG. The encoded protein is CASSIGGTDT. The entire CDR3 protein reads CASSIGGTDTQYF.

This clone was seen ten or more times. Sequencing ends 3 residues short of the CDR3 end; the germline J gene provides the rest. The chain has TRBV15 and TRBJ1-2; 9 bases are a match to TRBD1. Germline V gene sequence: CDR1 LNHNV, CDR2 YYDKDF (reference sequence). V was clipped by 3 bases and J by 6 bases; unmatched bases: 5. CDR3 size: 14 residues. The sequenced CDR3 bases are TGTGCCACCAGCAGCCGGGACAGGGAGGATGGC. It specifies CATSSRDREDG. The CDR3, in full, reads CATSSRDREDGYTF.

There are many counts of this clone. The CDR3 end is not reached by the read, which stops 3 residues before it; the germline J gene fills it in. The chain has TRBV5-4 and TRBJ1-2; maybe TRBD1 (5 bases). The germline gives CDR1 SGHNT, CDR2 YYREEE (reference sequence). CDR3 length: 15 amino acids. V lost 1 base to trimming and J lost 7 bases, with 17 bases between them. The DNA read from the CDR3 is TGTGCCAGCAGCTTGTCAACAGGAGGGTACTCTGGC. As protein: CASSLSTGGYSG. The entire CDR3 is CASSLSTGGYSGYTF.

This clone was seen many times. Read coverage stops 3 residues before the CDR3 terminus; the germline J gene supplies the remainder. The J gene is TRBJ1-6, the V gene TRBV5-1; D gene ambiguous. The CDR3 runs 16 residues. Germline V gives CDR1 SGHRS, CDR2 YFSETQ. The V and J ends lost 0 bases and 0 bases respectively, with 7 bases between them. The CDR3 sequence is CASSLGESSYNSPLHF. The covered CDR3 bases are TGCGCCAGCAGCTTGGGCGAGAGCTCCTATAATTCACCC.

This clone was seen ten or more times. The missing CDR3 end, 3 residues past where the read stops, is filled in from the germline J gene. The V call is TRBV5-6, the J call TRBJ1-2; a weak D match, TRBD1 (6 bases). This CDR3 contains 14 residues. Trimming cost V 4 bases and J 4 bases, with 14 bases left between them. Germline CDR1 reads SGHDT; CDR2 reads YYEEEE. The CDR3 spells CASSRGGSAYGYTF. The part of the CDR3 DNA that was read is TGTGCCAGCAGCCGCGGGGGCTCGGCCTATGGC.

This clone was counted ten times or more. The observed sequence ends 3 residues before the CDR3 terminus, with the missing tail filled in from the germline J gene. V usage is TRBV5-1 and J usage is TRBJ1-2; possibly TRBD1 for D (5 bases). The germline V gene encodes CDR1 SGHRS and CDR2 YFSETQ. The CDR3 contains 17 residues. V dropped 2 bases and J dropped 4 bases, with 21 bases sitting between them. This CDR3 is CASSFAAGIRQGYGYTF. The sequenced part of the CDR3 DNA is TGCGCCAGCAGCTTCGCGGCAGGGATTCGCCAGGGCTATGGC. The entire variable domain, with the rest obtained from reference TRBV5-1 and TRBJ1-2, is as follows: KAGVTQTPRYLIKTRGQQVTLSCSPISGHRSVSWYQQTPGQGLQFLFEYFSETQRNKGNFPGRFSGRQFSNSRSEMNVSTLELGDSALYLCASSFAAGIRQGYGYTFGSGTRLTVV.

This clone was seen repeatedly, ten times or more. The read gets to within 3 residues of the CDR3 end, and the germline J gene fills in the rest. This chain links TRBV29-1 with TRBJ2-1, with 11 bases lining up with TRBD1. The V gene's germline CDR1 is SQVTM and CDR2 ANQGSEA. This CDR3 region has 13 residues. Losses at the gene ends were 6 bases for V and 9 bases for J; bases not matched to a gene: 7. CDR3 bases read: TGCAGCGTACAGGACAGGGGGCAGGGTGAG. Amino acids: CSVQDRGQGE. The whole CDR3 protein reads CSVQDRGQGEQFF.

This clone was counted at least ten times. From the germline J gene comes the end of the CDR3, since the read stops 3 residues before it. This chain links TRBV10-3 with TRBJ2-2; 14 bases line up with TRBD2. V lost 4 bases, J lost 5 bases, and 9 bases stayed unmatched. The CDR3 is made up of 18 amino acids. The germline V gene encodes CDR1 ENHRY and CDR2 SYGVKD. The CDR3 bases that were read are TGTGCCATCAGTGTGGGGACTAGCGGGGGCCCGGTTACCGGGGAG. Its protein product is CAISVGTSGGPVTGE. The entire CDR3 is CAISVGTSGGPVTGELFF.

This clone was seen repeatedly, ten times or more. The observed sequence ends 3 residues before the CDR3 terminus, with the missing tail filled in from the germline J gene. This chain connects TRBV28 to TRBJ1-2, with 7 bases that match TRBD1. CDR3 length equals 14 residues. The germline CDR1 and CDR2 sequences are MDHEN and SYDVKM. After removal of 5 bases from V and 1 base from J, the junction contained 4 bases not matched to a gene. The CDR3 loop is CASSVGTVNYGYTF. The CDR3 bases that were read are TGTGCCAGCAGTGTCGGGACAGTTAACTATGGC.

Only a few counts were recorded for this clone. A much larger clone sits a single nucleotide away, making a read error possible. The covered CDR3 bases are TGTGCCTGGAGTGCCATAGGGGGCGAGACC. It yields the protein CAWSAIGGET. The full CDR3 protein is CAWSAIGGETQYF. The chain carries TRBV30 and TRBJ2-5; 7 nucleotides match TRBD1. The read finishes 3 residues shy of the CDR3 end, and the germline J gene is used to complete it. Germline values: CDR1 GTSNPN, CDR2 SVGIG (reference sequence). After removal of 1 base from V and 5 bases from J, the junction contained 4 bases not matched to a gene. The CDR3 is 13 residues long. Drawing the rest from reference TRBV30 and TRBJ2-5, the complete variable domain is SQTIHQWPATLVQPVGSPLSLECTVEGTSNPNLYWYRQAAGRGLQLLFYSVGIGQISSEVPQNLSASRPQDRQFILSSKKLLLSDSGFYLCAWSAIGGETQYFGPGTRLLVL.

This clone was seen ten or more times. The read ends 3 residues early relative to the CDR3; the germline J gene fills the gap. The chain has TRBV5-4 and TRBJ2-1; 7 nucleotides align to TRBD2. This CDR3 is 14 amino acids long. Germline CDR1 SGHNT, CDR2 YYREEE (reference sequence). V gave up 4 bases and J gave up 7 bases; unmatched junction bases: 8. CDR3 residues: CASSGGGPGNEQFF. The CDR3 bases that were read are TGTGCCAGCAGCGGCGGGGGTCCTGGGAATGAG.

This clone came up many times. The missing CDR3 end, 3 residues past where the read stops, is filled in from the germline J gene. The chain couples TRBV4-1 to TRBJ2-6, with D possibly being TRBD1 (5 bases). The CDR3 consists of 17 residues. Germline CDR1 MGHRA, CDR2 YSYEKL. Trimming shortened V by 1 base and J by 3 bases, and 13 bases separated the two germline ends. CDR3 loop: CASSQVVTGDGANVLTF. The covered CDR3 bases are TGCGCCAGCAGCCAAGTGGTAACAGGCGATGGGGCCAACGTC.